This TCR beta chain was sequenced during a study of shared T cell receptors in the human thymus (dated by TCRdb to about 2021). Turning to the overall study: The study examined how self-reactive, shared T-cell receptor alpha chains are generated in the human thymus.

The library was generated by the immunoSEQ multiplex PCR assay. The table comes from immuneACCESS by way of TCRdb, which keeps in-frame sequences with V and J called. Part of the clones is missing from these tables; in studies checked, under half for an unresolved V gene and the rest for unknown reasons. Recorded for this sample are roughly 700,000 clones; over 75% of them occurred a single time. Over 0.008% of the sample belongs to the ten largest clones. Details on this clone: What this receptor recognizes is not known. Base qualities are not provided; no much larger clone lies one nucleotide away.

The CDR3, cysteine through phenylalanine, is 16 amino acids long. Only CDR3 DNA is held: 48 bases, read in frame from base 1. V is shortened by 6 bases, J by 7 bases, and the region joining them spans 24 bases. CDR1 and CDR2, per the germline V gene, are MDHEN and SYDVKM. The sample was also reused in another study, on human thymus T cells. The second study's paper adds: The donors were immunologically healthy infants in Finland who had open corrective cardiac surgery for congenital heart defects. The thymus tissue came from surgical resects taken out during corrective cardiac surgery. Both the thymic and the peripheral blood repertoires appeared to show biased V and J gene segment usage. According to the related research, thymic TCR repertoires were highly overlapping among unrelated individuals. The study used roughly eight infant thymus samples plus four related peripheral blood samples to characterize TCR alpha and beta repertoires. Donor ages ranged from about 7 to 244 days, and the cohort comprised about six male and two female infants. Thymocytes were released mechanically from tissue and stored at -70 °C as pellets of roughly 9.5-31 million cells. Genomic DNA was extracted from frozen cell pellets with a QIAsymphony instrument. TCRB and TCRAD loci were amplified from a standardized quantity of quality-controlled genomic DNA using the immunoSEQ multiplex PCR assay. The amplicons covered the V(D)J region and were long enough to include the CDR3 and to identify the V and J genes. Through the commercial immunoSEQ service, the amplicons were sequenced on an Illumina platform. Primer bias and sequencing errors were corrected using previously described methods, and TCRAD and TCRB definitions followed the IMGT database. immunoSEQ Analyzer 3.0 and VDJTools were used for repertoire analysis, which covered basic statistics, V/J segment usage, diversity estimates, rarefaction and pairwise overlap. To estimate diversity, the Chao1, ChaoE, Efron-Thisted, Shannon and inverse Simpson indices were applied, and diversity was also estimated on datasets down-sampled to the smallest sample. Repertoire overlap used strict matching of CDR3 nucleotide sequence, V gene and J gene, with Jaccard-based multidimensional scaling clustering. On average, thymus samples gave about 810,000 unique TCRB clonotypes, whereas blood samples gave 75,000 to 85,000.

This TCR was sampled from a boy in the first two years of life with a congenital heart defect. Donor details come from another sample of the same person, matched by shared clones. Input material: thymocytes. The rearrangement joined TRBV28 to TRBJ1-2, with a weak D call of TRBD1 (5 bases match). The sequenced DNA is TGTGCCAGCAGCACCGCCACCAGGGTGGGTCAGGGTGGCTACACCTTC. It is translated as CASSTATRVGQGGYTF.